In this sample, the clone carrying this T cell receptor beta chain turned up many times. In TCRdb, the reads were re-called with MiXCR into one record per CDR3 protein. The sample shows some 230,000 distinct CDR3 sequences, about 23% of them seen only once. These data belong to a study of T cell repertoires in cytomegalovirus infection. The sequenced material came from CD8+ T cells from PBMCs. The clonotype originates from a human donor in good health (CMV status not recorded). Some clones in this sample may be carry-over from other donors' samples.

This CDR3 is CSARDGQGAYGYTF. Here the CDR3 DNA reads TGCAGTGCTAGAGATGGACAGGGTGCCTATGGCTACACCTTC. This chain connects TRBV20-1 to TRBJ1-2; 8 bases match TRBD1. CDR1 is DFQATT, CDR2 SNEGSKA, per germline (reference sequence). The CDR3 consists of 14 residues. V lost 0 bases, J lost 4 bases, and 4 bases stayed unmatched.